This entry lists 30 T cell receptor beta chains sequenced from one sample in a study of blood T cell repertoires in COVID-19 (dated by TCRdb to between 2020 and 2021). To prepare the library, the immunoSEQ multiplex PCR assay was applied. TCRdb re-hosts the immuneACCESS table, in-frame sequences only. Its copies lack some clones; in the studies checked, an unresolved V gene accounts for under half of them, and the cause for the rest is not known. This sample has about 210,000 clones in its table, and about nine tenths of those were observed once. The top ten clonotypes cover 4% to 5.5% of the sample. The specimen was peripheral blood. The receptors were sampled from a woman aged 40 to 50 with acute or convalescent COVID-19.

The gene calls are TRBV2 and TRBJ1-1, with D possibly matching TRBD1 (5 bases). V dropped 10 bases and J dropped 5 bases, with 14 bases sitting between them. CDR1 SNHLY and CDR2 FYNNEI come from the germline V gene. The CDR3 extends over 12 amino acids. The CDR3 bases are TGTGCCACGGGGGAGGGGCTTACTGAAGCTTTCTTT. This sequence encodes CATGEGLTEAFF.

The gene calls are TRBV29-1 and TRBJ2-3; possible D gene TRBD1, 6 bases. Germline V gene sequence: CDR1 SQVTM, CDR2 ANQGSEA. This CDR3 is built from 14 residues. V was pared by 6 bases and J by 0 bases, with 13 bases between. The CDR3 is CSVVGGSSTDTQYF. DNA for the CDR3: TGCAGCGTCGTAGGGGGATCGAGCACAGATACGCAGTATTTT.

The rearrangement links TRBV21-1 to TRBJ2-7; the table names TRBD2, a call not compared with the DNA. TRBV21-1 is listed as a pseudogene. The length of the CDR3 is 18 residues. The CDR3 region has the DNA TGTGCCAGCAGCAAAGGAACCTTCGGAGGACGCCAATCCTACGAGCAGTACGTC. This codes for CASSKGTFGGRQSYEQYV.

The chain uses TRBV2 and TRBJ2-1; TRBD2 agrees at 8 bases. The length of the CDR3 is 14 residues. V dropped 5 bases and J dropped 8; count of bases not matched to a gene: 8. Germline loops: CDR1 SNHLY, CDR2 FYNNEI. The CDR3 bases are TGTGCCAGCAGTCGGTTTAGCGGGATGGATGAGCAGTTCTTC. Translated, it gives CASSRFSGMDEQFF.

CDR3: CASSQGAGVSYEQYV. In DNA form, the CDR3 reads TGTGCCAGCAGCCAAGGAGCGGGGGTCTCCTACGAGCAGTACGTC. The chain uses TRBV3-1 (or the pseudogene TRBV3-2) and TRBJ2-7, with TRBD2 matching over 8 bases. The CDR3 sequence is 15 residues long. Germline V gives CDR1 LGHDT, CDR2 YNNKEL (reference sequence). The J segment lost 0 bases and the V segment lost 1 base, leaving 2 bases of the junction unmatched.

CDR3 nucleotide sequence: TGTGCCAGCAGCGTATTTCCCGACAGGGTGGCCTATGGCTACACCTTC. Translated, it gives CASSVFPDRVAYGYTF. The J gene is TRBJ1-2, the V gene TRBV13, with 7 bases that match TRBD1. CDR1 is PRHDT and CDR2 is FYEKMQ in the germline V gene (reference sequence). There are 16 residues in the CDR3. Losses at the gene ends were 5 bases for V and 4 bases for J; bases not matched to a gene: 13.

V and J are TRBV5-6 and TRBJ2-1; 8 bases are shared with TRBD1. Germline trimming cut 2 bases from V and 12 bases from J; bases unmatched to any gene: 1. CDR1 is SGHDT and CDR2 is YYEEEE in the germline V gene. The CDR3 sequence is 11 residues long. In DNA, the CDR3 is TGTGCCAGCAGCTTCGGACAGGGGCAGTTCTTC. Translating it yields CASSFGQGQFF.

The chain joins TRBV5-1 to TRBJ2-1; 9 bases agree with TRBD2. Germline V gives CDR1 SGHRS, CDR2 YFSETQ. The CDR3 consists of 16 residues. V dropped 0 bases and J dropped 7; count of bases not matched to a gene: 8. CDR3 protein: CASSLGVQRGVNEQFF. Written as DNA, the CDR3 is TGCGCCAGCAGCTTGGGCGTCCAGCGGGGGGTAAATGAGCAGTTCTTC.

The genes are TRBV4-1 and TRBJ1-2; D may be TRBD1 (6 bases). Germline V lookup: CDR1 MGHRA, CDR2 YSYEKL. The germline V and J ends were trimmed by 3 bases and 4 bases, with 24 bases remaining between them. The CDR3 extends over 18 amino acids. This CDR3 reads CASSHEKLMRGASYGYTF. CDR3 in DNA: TGCGCCAGCAGCCACGAAAAACTAATGCGGGGGGCGAGCTATGGCTACACCTTC.

V is TRBV28 and J is TRBJ1-2; D is possibly TRBD1 (6 bases). CDR3 size: 16 residues. Per germline, CDR1 MDHEN and CDR2 SYDVKM. V lost 3 bases and J 4 bases, leaving 18 bases between the germline ends. CDR3 region: CASSLGGGGSSYGYTF. For the CDR3, the DNA is TGTGCCAGCAGTTTGGGGGGAGGGGGATCGAGCTATGGCTACACCTTC.

This clone was recorded once. This rearrangement joins TRBV4-1 to TRBJ1-1; 7 nucleotides align to TRBD1. The CDR3 has 15 residues. From germline, CDR1 is MGHRA and CDR2 YSYEKL. V dropped 3 bases and J dropped 0; count of bases not matched to a gene: 4. The CDR3 sequence is CASSQGTALNTEAFF. As DNA, the CDR3 is TGCGCCAGCAGCCAGGGGACAGCCCTGAACACTGAAGCTTTCTTT.

The chain combines TRBV9 with TRBJ2-3; a possible D gene is TRBD2 (6 bases). The CDR3 loop spans 12 amino acids. The germline gives CDR1 SGDLS, CDR2 YYNGEE. Deletions cut 4 bases from V and 12 bases from J, with 15 bases between. CDR3 region: CASSPGTHRQYF. The CDR3 DNA is TGTGCCAGCAGCCCCGGGACTCACCGCCAGTATTTT.

The V gene is TRBV15, the J gene TRBJ1-5, with 7 nucleotides matching TRBD1. CDR3 size: 17 residues. The V and J ends lost 0 bases and 0 bases, in that order; junction bases with no gene match: 5. The germline V gene encodes CDR1 LNHNV and CDR2 YYDKDF (reference sequence). The CDR3 is CATSRDRGGYSNQPQHF. CDR3 nucleotides: TGTGCCACCAGCAGAGATCGAGGGGGCTATAGCAATCAGCCCCAGCATTTT.

The V gene is TRBV3-1 (or the pseudogene TRBV3-2), the J gene TRBJ2-5, with D uncertain. V lost 5 bases to trimming and J lost 5 bases, with 6 bases between them. Germline V gives CDR1 LGHDT, CDR2 YNNKEL (reference sequence). This CDR3 comprises 11 residues. The CDR3 coding sequence is TGTGCCAGCAGCACCACTGAGACCCAGTACTTC. The encoded protein is CASSTTETQYF.

This sequence joins TRBV7-9 and TRBJ2-2; D ambiguous. V was pared by 2 bases and J by 6 bases, with 19 bases between. Germline V gene lookup returns CDR1 SEHNR and CDR2 FQNEAQ (reference sequence). The CDR3 is made up of 17 amino acids. CDR3 protein: CASSLYPPDSGAGELFF. The CDR3 nucleotides are TGTGCCAGCAGCTTATATCCCCCCGACTCTGGCGCCGGGGAGCTGTTTTTT.

This chain links TRBV9 with TRBJ1-2; 10 nucleotides line up with TRBD1. Germline CDR1 SGDLS, CDR2 YYNGEE. Germline trimming cut 3 bases from V and 5 bases from J; bases unmatched to any gene: 7. CDR3 length equals 15 residues. CDR3 in DNA: TGTGCCAGCAGCGGGACAGGGGGTTCGGCTTATGGCTACACCTTC. It is translated as CASSGTGGSAYGYTF. Together with reference TRBV9 and TRBJ1-2, the CDR3 gives the full variable domain: DSGVTQTPKHLITATGQRVTLRCSPRSGDLSVYWYQQSLDQGLQFLIQYYNGEERAKGNILERFSAQQFPDLHSELNLSSLELGDSALYFCASSGTGGSAYGYTFGSGTRLTVV.

The CDR3 region is CASSPSGHLETQYF. CDR3 nucleotide sequence: TGTGCCAGCAGCCCCTCAGGCCACCTAGAGACCCAGTACTTC. The gene calls are TRBV7-9 and TRBJ2-5, with no clear D. Germline CDR1 and CDR2: SEHNR and FQNEAQ (reference sequence). The V gene lost 5 bases and the J gene lost 4 bases, with 14 bases spanning the gap. CDR3 size: 14 residues. The full variable domain, with the rest looked up from reference TRBV7-9 and TRBJ2-5, is DTGVSQNPRHKITKRGQNVTFRCDPISEHNRLYWYRQTLGQGPEFLTYFQNEAQLEKSRLLSDRFSAERPKGSFSTLEIQRTEQGDSAMYLCASSPSGHLETQYFGPGTRLLVL.

The chain joins TRBV19 to TRBJ2-2; D is undetermined. This CDR3 has 12 residues. V lost 8 bases and J lost 0, with 4 bases in between. Germline lookup yields CDR1 LNHDA and CDR2 SQIVND (reference sequence). CDR3 protein: CASPANTGELFF. The DNA for the CDR3 is TGTGCCAGTCCAGCGAACACCGGGGAGCTGTTTTTT.

The rearrangement links TRBV3-1 (or the pseudogene TRBV3-2) to TRBJ2-2; 7 bases align to TRBD1. This CDR3 is built from 14 residues. Germline assignment: CDR1 LGHDT and CDR2 YNNKEL (reference sequence). V shed 6 bases and J 9 bases; nucleotides not matched to a gene: 10. The chain's CDR3 is CASRDSGTDRELFF. The CDR3, as DNA: TGTGCCAGCAGAGACTCCGGGACAGACAGGGAGCTGTTTTTT.

The chain couples TRBV5-1 to TRBJ1-5; 8 nucleotides agree with TRBD1. V lost 0 bases, J lost 7 bases, and 3 bases stayed unmatched. The germline V gene has CDR1 SGHRS and CDR2 YFSETQ. The CDR3 is 14 residues long. The CDR3 is CASSLAGGPQPQHF. As DNA, the CDR3 is TGCGCCAGCAGCTTGGCAGGGGGCCCGCAGCCCCAGCATTTT.

The V gene is TRBV3-1 (or the pseudogene TRBV3-2), the J gene TRBJ1-4; 8 bases map to TRBD1. V lost 5 bases, J lost 5 bases, and 7 bases stayed unmatched. The CDR3 spans 15 residues. Per germline, CDR1 LGHDT and CDR2 YNNKEL (reference sequence). The CDR3 DNA follows: TGTGCCAGCAGCGAAGGGACAGGCCGGAATGAAAAACTGTTTTTT. Its protein product is CASSEGTGRNEKLFF.

This chain uses TRBV29-1 with TRBJ2-6; 11 bases match TRBD1. J was trimmed by 1 base and V by 6 bases; bases with no gene match: 5. The CDR3 is 16 amino acids. Germline CDR1 and CDR2: SQVTM and ANQGSEA. The CDR3 sequence: CSVWTGGASGANVLTF. The CDR3 DNA is TGCAGCGTGTGGACAGGGGGCGCGTCTGGGGCCAACGTCCTGACTTTC.

The chain combines TRBV5-1 with TRBJ2-1; 11 bases map to TRBD2. The V gene end was trimmed by 7 bases and the J gene end by 7 bases; junction bases not matched to a gene: 7. The CDR3 is made up of 14 amino acids. Germline CDR1 is SGHRS and CDR2 is YFSETQ. The DNA of the CDR3 is TGCGCCAGCTCTACTAGCGGGGGTTCGAATGAGCAGTTCTTC. This translates into CASSTSGGSNEQFF.

There are a few counts of this clone. CDR3: CSVVPQGQDHNEQFF. The CDR3 DNA is TGCAGCGTTGTGCCTCAGGGGCAGGACCACAATGAGCAGTTCTTC. This chain links TRBV29-1 with TRBJ2-1; a weak D match, TRBD1 (6 bases). Trimming cost V 4 bases and J 5 bases, with 18 bases left between them. Germline V lookup: CDR1 SQVTM, CDR2 ANQGSEA. The length of the CDR3 is 15 residues.

This chain connects TRBV2 to TRBJ1-2; D not certain. The length of the CDR3 is 15 residues. The germline V gene encodes CDR1 SNHLY and CDR2 FYNNEI. Trimming pared 2 bases from V and 8 bases from J, leaving 18 bases between. As DNA, the CDR3 is TGTGCCAGCAGTGAAAGTTCTTGGGGAGGGAGAGGCTACACCTTC. It is translated as CASSESSWGGRGYTF.

In its sample, this clone was seen once. This rearrangement joins TRBV3-1 (or the pseudogene TRBV3-2) to TRBJ1-4; 9 bases map to TRBD1. Germline-derived CDR1 and CDR2 are LGHDT and YNNKEL (reference sequence). The ends lost 0 bases at V and 6 bases at J; junction bases unmatched: 11. The CDR3 has 18 residues. The CDR3 sequence is CASSQEGQGTPADEKLFF. The CDR3 DNA reads TGTGCCAGCAGCCAAGAGGGACAGGGAACCCCAGCGGATGAAAAACTGTTTTTT.

The rearrangement uses TRBV30 and TRBJ2-3, with D tentatively TRBD2 (7 bases). V dropped 0 bases and J dropped 2 bases, with 12 bases sitting between them. Germline V gene data show CDR1 as GTSNPN and CDR2 as SVGIG (reference sequence). This CDR3 comprises 15 residues. CDR3: CAWSVGGALTDTQYF. Here the CDR3 DNA reads TGTGCCTGGAGTGTTGGGGGGGCCCTCACAGATACGCAGTATTTT. The full variable domain, completed using reference TRBV30 and TRBJ2-3, is SQTIHQWPATLVQPVGSPLSLECTVEGTSNPNLYWYRQAAGRGLQLLFYSVGIGQISSEVPQNLSASRPQDRQFILSSKKLLLSDSGFYLCAWSVGGALTDTQYFGPGTRLTVL.

The rearrangement links TRBV6-6 to TRBJ1-1; TRBD1 might be the D (6 bases). The germline gives CDR1 MNHNY, CDR2 SVGAGI (reference sequence). The CDR3 runs 12 residues. The ends were cut back, 0 bases at V and 7 bases at J, with 6 bases in the middle. The CDR3 nucleotides read TGTGCCAGCAGTTACTCGACAGGTGAAGCTTTCTTT. Protein: CASSYSTGEAFF.

The chain is built from TRBV6-5 and TRBJ2-5; a possible D gene is TRBD2 (6 bases). Germline CDR1 reads MNHEY; CDR2 reads SVGAGI. Trimming stripped 6 bases from V and 5 bases from J, with 19 bases between. The CDR3 is 15 amino acids. CDR3 region: CASSDRRGSRETQYF. CDR3 DNA: TGTGCCAGCAGCGACCGGCGGGGAAGTAGGGAGACCCAGTACTTC.

J is TRBJ1-2 and V is TRBV30; D uncertain. V lost 4 bases and J 6 bases, leaving 6 bases between the germline ends. The CDR3 is 10 amino acids. Germline V CDR1 and CDR2: GTSNPN, SVGIG (reference sequence). The CDR3 spells CAWKRDGYTF. The CDR3 bases are TGTGCCTGGAAGCGGGATGGCTACACCTTC.